These 30 T cell receptor beta chains came from one sample sequenced in a study of shared clonotypes between healthy human individuals. Method: immunoSEQ multiplex PCR; TCRdb's copy keeps in-frame clones and lacks some. Here the sample spans approximately 2,000,000 clones, roughly 90% being singletons. Sequencing was done on a sample of naive CD4+ T cells from PBMCs. The subset is: CD45RA+ positively selected. The receptors come from a man aged 18-30 years in good health. Some clones in this sample may be carry-over from other donors' samples.

V is TRBV7-2 and J is TRBJ2-7; TRBD1 matches 8 bases. After removal of 2 bases from V and 4 bases from J, the junction contained 7 bases not matched to a gene. CDR3 length equals 15 residues. The V gene's germline CDR1 is SGHTA and CDR2 FQGNSA. The chain's CDR3 is CASSLRTGTLYEQYF. DNA for the CDR3: TGTGCCAGCAGCTTAAGGACAGGGACACTATACGAGCAGTACTTC.

The CDR3 nucleotides read TGTGCCAGCAGTTTCTTGGATAGCGGGATCCTCAGCAATGAGCAGTTCTTC. Residues: CASSFLDSGILSNEQFF. This chain connects TRBV27 to TRBJ2-1; 8 bases agree with TRBD2. This CDR3 comprises 17 residues. Germline CDR1 MNHEY, CDR2 SMNVEV (reference sequence). V shed 3 bases and J 6 bases; nucleotides not matched to a gene: 13.

This chain connects TRBV29-1 to TRBJ2-3; unclear D gene. V lost 2 bases to trimming and J lost 6 bases, with 9 bases between them. The CDR3 has 12 residues. CDR1 is SQVTM and CDR2 is ANQGSEA in the germline V gene. This CDR3 is CSVESSSDTQYF. DNA of the CDR3: TGCAGCGTTGAATCTTCGAGTGATACGCAGTATTTT.

Only one count was recorded for this clone. The sample carries other DNA sequences with the same CDR3. The chain uses TRBV28 and TRBJ1-2, with D uncertain. CDR1 and CDR2 from the germline V gene are MDHEN and SYDVKM. Trimming cost V 6 bases and J 8 bases, with 10 bases left between them. The CDR3 totals 11 residues. CDR3 DNA sequence: TGTGCCAGCAGCCTCAGAGTAGGCTACACCTTC. Translation gives CASSLRVGYTF.

The chain is built from TRBV7-2 and TRBJ2-7, with D tentatively TRBD2 (6 bases). Germline V lookup: CDR1 SGHTA, CDR2 FQGNSA. This CDR3 region has 15 residues. V was pared by 8 bases and J by 1 base, with 18 bases between. The CDR3 spells CASGVGGTRSYEQYF. CDR3 nucleotides: TGTGCCAGCGGGGTGGGGGGTACTAGGTCCTACGAGCAGTACTTC.

This sequence joins TRBV12-5 and TRBJ1-2, with D possibly being TRBD1 (5 bases). Germline CDR1 is LGHNT and CDR2 is FRNRAP. CDR3 size: 15 residues. Trimming stripped 4 bases from V and 0 bases from J, with 12 bases between. CDR3 DNA sequence: TGTGCTAGTGGTTCAGCCGGGACTGCTAACTATGGCTACACCTTC. Translated, it gives CASGSAGTANYGYTF. The complete variable domain, with remaining parts taken from reference TRBV12-5 and TRBJ1-2, reads DARVTQTPRHKVTEMGQEVTMRCQPILGHNTVFWYRQTMMQGLELLAYFRNRAPLDDSGMPKDRFSAEMPDATLATLKIQPSEPRDSAVYFCASGSAGTANYGYTFGSGTRLTVV.

V usage is TRBV7-3 and J usage is TRBJ2-1; D unresolved. The ends were cut back, 6 bases at V and 4 bases at J, with 13 bases in the middle. This CDR3 is built from 14 residues. CDR1 SGHTA and CDR2 FQGTGA come from the germline V gene. CDR3 loop: CASRQPGSYNEQFF. CDR3 nucleotides: TGTGCCAGCAGGCAACCAGGCTCGTACAATGAGCAGTTCTTC.

The CDR3 sequence is CASSYSIASGRDQFF. DNA of the CDR3: TGTGCCAGCAGTTACTCGATAGCTAGCGGGAGGGATCAGTTCTTC. The rearrangement uses TRBV6-5 and TRBJ2-1; 12 bases are a match to TRBD2. The CDR3 covers 15 residues. The V and J ends lost 0 bases and 13 bases, in that order; junction bases with no gene match: 7. CDR1 is MNHEY, CDR2 SVGAGI, per germline.

The J gene is TRBJ2-5, the V gene TRBV18; 9 nucleotides agree with TRBD2. The CDR3 consists of 18 residues. The junction had 12 bases not matched to a gene; V was cut back by 1 base and J by 3 bases. Per the germline V gene, CDR1 is KGHSH and CDR2 is LQKENI. The CDR3 here is CASSPRLSLAGSKETQYF. The DNA of the CDR3 is TGTGCCAGCTCACCACGGCTTTCACTAGCGGGTAGCAAAGAGACCCAGTACTTC.

The chain joins TRBV18 to TRBJ1-3; D gene uncertain. Germline V CDR1 and CDR2: KGHSH, LQKENI. V lost 4 bases to trimming and J lost 0 bases, with 10 bases between them. The length of the CDR3 is 15 residues. The CDR3 nucleotides read TGTGCCAGCTCACTAGGGCGACCCTCTGGAAACACCATATATTTT. It codes for CASSLGRPSGNTIYF.

The chain uses TRBV19 and TRBJ2-7, with D hard to call. With 4 bases removed from V and 7 bases from J, the gap between germline ends came to 14 bases. CDR1 and CDR2 from the germline V gene are LNHDA and SQIVND (reference sequence). This CDR3 is 13 amino acids long. The chain's CDR3 is CASSRRPPGEQYF. The CDR3 DNA sequence: TGTGCCAGTAGTAGGCGGCCACCAGGAGAGCAGTACTTC.

This clone has just one count. The chain recombines TRBV5-5 with TRBJ1-2, with D possibly being TRBD1 (5 bases). CDR3 length: 15 amino acids. Germline CDR1 reads SGHKS; CDR2 reads YYEKEE (reference sequence). The V gene lost 5 bases and the J gene lost 4 bases, with 18 bases spanning the gap. The CDR3 loop is CASSFRWDSGYGYTF. Here the CDR3 DNA reads TGTGCCAGCAGTTTCCGCTGGGACTCGGGCTATGGCTACACCTTC.

The rearrangement links TRBV19 to TRBJ2-2, with no clear D. Germline CDR1 and CDR2: LNHDA and SQIVND (reference sequence). The CDR3 length is 13 residues. Trimming removed 4 bases from V and 0 bases from J, with 3 bases in between. This chain's CDR3 is CASSNPNTGELFF. The CDR3 DNA reads as TGTGCCAGTAGTAACCCGAACACCGGGGAGCTGTTTTTT.

The chain has TRBV11-3 and TRBJ2-2, with D tentatively TRBD1 (5 bases). The V gene lost 3 bases and the J gene lost 3 bases, with 14 bases spanning the gap. This CDR3 is built from 16 residues. The germline V gene encodes CDR1 SGHNT and CDR2 YENEEA. This chain's CDR3 is CASSFGQGLDTGELFF. CDR3 coding DNA: TGTGCCAGCAGCTTCGGTCAGGGTCTAGACACCGGGGAGCTGTTTTTT.

V and J are TRBV5-5 and TRBJ1-3, with D possibly being TRBD1 (5 bases). The ends were cut back, 4 bases at V and 0 bases at J, with 14 bases in the middle. The CDR3 runs 16 residues. Germline-derived CDR1 and CDR2 are SGHKS and YYEKEE (reference sequence). CDR3 in amino acids: CASSILGANSGNTIYF. CDR3 coding DNA: TGTGCCAGCAGCATCCTCGGGGCGAACTCTGGAAACACCATATATTTT.

The V and J genes are TRBV19 and TRBJ1-1, with 7 positions matching TRBD1. V shed 6 bases and J 6 bases; nucleotides not matched to a gene: 10. CDR1 and CDR2 from the germline V gene are LNHDA and SQIVND (reference sequence). The CDR3 runs 14 residues. The CDR3 region is CASSNRDRTAEAFF. In DNA, the CDR3 is TGTGCCAGTAGCAATCGGGACAGAACAGCTGAAGCTTTCTTT. Together with reference TRBV19 and TRBJ1-1, the CDR3 gives the full variable domain: DGGITQSPKYLFRKEGQNVTLSCEQNLNHDAMYWYRQDPGQGLRLIYYSQIVNDFQKGDIAEGYSVSREKKESFPLTVTSAQKNPTAFYLCASSNRDRTAEAFFGQGTRLTVV.

The chain has TRBV9 and TRBJ2-1; possible D gene TRBD2, 5 bases. The germline gives CDR1 SGDLS, CDR2 YYNGEE. The CDR3 length is 16 residues. V gave up 0 bases and J gave up 0 bases, with 10 bases separating them. CDR3 bases: TGTGCCAGCAGCGTAGCTTATGGGAGCTCCTACAATGAGCAGTTCTTC. Translation gives CASSVAYGSSYNEQFF. Combining the CDR3 with reference TRBV9 and TRBJ2-1 gives the whole variable domain DSGVTQTPKHLITATGQRVTLRCSPRSGDLSVYWYQQSLDQGLQFLIQYYNGEERAKGNILERFSAQQFPDLHSELNLSSLELGDSALYFCASSVAYGSSYNEQFFGPGTRLTVL.

This chain uses TRBV30 with TRBJ2-5; tentatively, D is TRBD1 (6 bases). The CDR3 is 15 amino acids. V shed 3 bases and J shed 5 bases, with 19 bases lying between them. Germline loops: CDR1 GTSNPN, CDR2 SVGIG (reference sequence). CDR3 nucleotides: TGTGCCTGGAGCCCCTGGGGACACGTAGGGGAGACCCAGTACTTC. Residues: CAWSPWGHVGETQYF.

The gene calls are TRBV7-2 and TRBJ1-1; D call uncertain. The CDR3 contains 15 residues. Germline V gene lookup returns CDR1 SGHTA and CDR2 FQGNSA. Trimming pared 4 bases from V and 2 bases from J, leaving 14 bases between. CDR3 residues: CASSSRVKRNTEAFF. In nucleotides, the CDR3 is TGTGCCAGCAGCTCGAGGGTTAAGAGAAACACTGAAGCTTTCTTT.

The chain couples TRBV7-9 to TRBJ1-5; D is uncertain. CDR3 length: 13 amino acids. Germline-derived CDR1 and CDR2 are SEHNR and FQNEAQ (reference sequence). Trimming left V 3 bases short and J 3 bases short, with 6 bases between. The CDR3 coding sequence is TGTGCCAGCAGCTTCGGGGTCAATCAGCCCCAGCATTTT. Its translation is CASSFGVNQPQHF.

The V and J genes are TRBV7-3 and TRBJ2-6; perhaps TRBD1 as D (6 bases). The CDR3 spans 15 residues. Per the germline V gene, CDR1 is SGHTA and CDR2 is FQGTGA. Trimming stripped 5 bases from V and 0 bases from J, with 8 bases between. CDR3 DNA: TGTGCCAGCAGCCAACAGGGCTCTGGGGCCAACGTCCTGACTTTC. Its translation: CASSQQGSGANVLTF.

On this clone: The junction differs from germline at one of its ends, possibly a read error. The rearrangement links TRBV27 to TRBJ2-7; 8 bases are a match to TRBD2. This CDR3 spans 17 amino acids. Germline-derived CDR1 and CDR2 are MNHEY and SMNVEV (reference sequence). The CDR3 here is CASSRRLTSGSSYKQYF. For the CDR3, the DNA is TGTGCCAGCAGTCGCCGACTCACTAGCGGATCCTCCTACAAGCAGTACTTC.

This clone was recorded only once. The J gene is TRBJ1-3, the V gene TRBV5-1; a possible D gene is TRBD1 (6 bases). Germline-derived CDR1 and CDR2 are SGHRS and YFSETQ. This CDR3 has 15 amino acids. The V end was cut by 4 bases, the J end by 4 bases, with 15 bases between. Here the CDR3 DNA reads TGCGCCAGCAGCGACCGGGGGGCAACGGGAAACACCATATATTTT. Residues: CASSDRGATGNTIYF. Full variable domain (rest looked up from reference TRBV5-1 and TRBJ1-3): KAGVTQTPRYLIKTRGQQVTLSCSPISGHRSVSWYQQTPGQGLQFLFEYFSETQRNKGNFPGRFSGRQFSNSRSEMNVSTLELGDSALYLCASSDRGATGNTIYFGEGSWLTVV.

V is TRBV30 and J is TRBJ1-5, with a weak D call TRBD1 (6 bases). Trimming shortened V by 0 bases and J by 9 bases, and 21 bases separated the two germline ends. The CDR3 sequence is 16 residues long. The germline V gene encodes CDR1 GTSNPN and CDR2 SVGIG (reference sequence). The CDR3 loop reads CAWSVGGAGIGSPQHF. CDR3 in DNA: TGTGCCTGGAGTGTGGGGGGGGCCGGTATCGGTTCGCCCCAGCATTTT.

The chain has TRBV25-1 and TRBJ2-3; TRBD2 matches 13 bases. After removal of 6 bases from V and 3 bases from J, the junction contained 6 bases not matched to a gene. The CDR3 runs 16 residues. The germline V gene encodes CDR1 MGHDK and CDR2 SYGVNS. The CDR3 protein is CASSAGLAGRTDTQYF. Here the CDR3 DNA reads TGTGCCAGCAGCGCGGGACTAGCGGGAAGGACAGATACGCAGTATTTT.

About this clone itself: Relative to the germline gene, one junction end is altered; a read error may explain this. Different DNA sequences within this sample yield the same CDR3. This chain joins TRBV5-1 and TRBJ2-7; TRBD1 matches at 9 bases. This CDR3 is 14 amino acids long. Germline CDR1 reads SGHRS; CDR2 reads YFSETQ. CDR3 bases: TGCGCCAGCAGTTTGGACAGGGGTTTCTACGAGCAGTACTTC. As protein: CASSLDRGFYEQYF.

Remarks on this clone: The sample holds other DNA sequences that translate to the same CDR3. This rearrangement joins TRBV5-1 to TRBJ1-6; D uncertain. The CDR3 has 14 amino acids. The V end was cut by 0 bases, the J end by 8 bases, with 9 bases between. Germline V gives CDR1 SGHRS, CDR2 YFSETQ. The CDR3 nucleotides are TGCGCCAGCAGCTTGGTAGGGTCCGATTCACCCCTCCACTTT. This translates into CASSLVGSDSPLHF.

The chain carries TRBV6-5 and TRBJ1-3; D is ambiguous. Per the germline V gene, CDR1 is MNHEY and CDR2 is SVGAGI. The CDR3 consists of 13 residues. Trimming took 6 bases from V and 4 from J, leaving 10 bases between them. CDR3 DNA sequence: TGTGCCAGCAGGCCCCAAATCGGAAACACCATATATTTT. It translates to CASRPQIGNTIYF.

The J gene is TRBJ2-7, the V gene TRBV28; 8 bases match TRBD1. Germline assignment: CDR1 MDHEN and CDR2 SYDVKM. The CDR3 has 13 residues. V dropped 7 bases and J dropped 7; count of bases not matched to a gene: 9. In nucleotides, the CDR3 is TGTGCCAGCAATATTCCAGGGGGCGAGGAGCAGTACTTC. The encoded protein is CASNIPGGEEQYF.

V usage is TRBV11-3 and J usage is TRBJ2-1, with D possibly being TRBD2 (5 bases). The CDR3 has 13 amino acids. From germline, CDR1 is SGHNT and CDR2 YENEEA. The germline V and J ends were trimmed by 1 base and 10 bases, with 11 bases remaining between them. As DNA, the CDR3 is TGTGCCAGCAGCTTAGTAGCTAGCAACGAGCAGTTCTTC. Residues: CASSLVASNEQFF.